Below, 27 T cell receptor beta chains from the same sample are listed, as sequenced in a study of Ad26.COV2.S vaccination and SARS-CoV-2 variants. Here immunoSEQ multiplex PCR was the method, and the copy in TCRdb shows in-frame clones only, minus some. The sample has 400,000 to 500,000 clones; nearly 90% are singletons. Treatment in this sample: around 19 received Ad26.COV2.S at low or high dose, single or two shots; several received placebo; per-sample allocation not given. Collection of the samples took place on day 63 after the first injection of vaccine or placebo. Sequenced here: peripheral blood, sampled in a trial of Ad26.COV2.S vaccine versus placebo. These receptors were obtained from a person aged 18 to 59 who received the Ad26.COV2.S COVID-19 vaccine or a placebo.

V usage is TRBV5-1 and J usage is TRBJ1-2, with no clear D. CDR3 length equals 12 residues. CDR1 and CDR2 from the germline V gene are SGHRS and YFSETQ. Trimming pared 6 bases from V and 7 bases from J, leaving 13 bases between. The CDR3: CASKVPRLGYTF. The CDR3 DNA reads TGCGCCAGCAAAGTCCCCCGCCTTGGCTACACCTTC.

This chain links TRBV6-1 with TRBJ1-2, with a tentative D call TRBD1 (6 bases). Germline V lookup: CDR1 MNHNS, CDR2 SASEGT. Trimming removed 1 base from V and 8 bases from J, with 17 bases in between. This CDR3 contains 15 residues. CDR3: CASSEVPGARGGYTF. The CDR3 DNA sequence: TGTGCCAGCAGTGAAGTCCCGGGGGCTAGAGGAGGCTACACCTTC.

The chain recombines TRBV9 with TRBJ2-1; D is possibly TRBD2 (6 bases). Germline-derived CDR1 and CDR2 are SGDLS and YYNGEE. The CDR3 covers 15 residues. The ends were cut back, 0 bases at V and 5 bases at J, with 12 bases in the middle. The CDR3 loop reads CASSVVLAPNNEQFF. For the CDR3, the DNA is TGTGCCAGCAGCGTAGTGCTAGCGCCCAACAATGAGCAGTTCTTC.

The chain is built from TRBV7-2 and TRBJ1-2, with unresolved D. Per the germline V gene, CDR1 is SGHTA and CDR2 is FQGNSA. V lost 1 base to trimming and J lost 7 bases, with 4 bases between them. This CDR3 is built from 11 residues. The CDR3 DNA sequence: TGTGCCAGCAGCTTAGAGGTTGGCTACACCTTC. Translation: CASSLEVGYTF. The full variable domain, with the rest looked up from reference TRBV7-2 and TRBJ1-2, is GAGVSQSPSNKVTEKGKDVELRCDPISGHTALYWYRQSLGQGLEFLIYFQGNSAPDKSGLPSDRFSAERTGGSVSTLTIQRTQQEDSAVYLCASSLEVGYTFGSGTRLTVV.

The rearrangement links TRBV6-2 or TRBV6-3 to TRBJ2-2; D may be TRBD1 or TRBD2 (5 bases each). Germline V gives CDR1 MNHEY, CDR2 SVGEGT. The CDR3 is 14 residues long. V lost 4 bases to trimming and J lost 6 bases, with 12 bases between them. The CDR3: CASSSGRPSGELFF. CDR3 sequence (DNA): TGTGCCAGCAGTTCGGGACGACCGTCCGGGGAGCTGTTTTTT.

The rearrangement joins TRBV28 to TRBJ1-5, with TRBD1 as a possible D gene (6 bases). The V gene lost 8 bases and the J gene lost 4 bases, with 15 bases spanning the gap. The CDR3 is made up of 14 amino acids. In germline, CDR1 is MDHEN, CDR2 SYDVKM. CDR3 sequence (DNA): TGTGCCAGCCTGTATCAGGACAGAAATCAGCCCCAGCATTTT. Amino acids: CASLYQDRNQPQHF.

This clone was observed a handful of times. J is TRBJ1-5 and V is TRBV6-5; a weak D match, TRBD1 (6 bases). Trimming pared 6 bases from V and 7 bases from J, leaving 19 bases between. Per germline, CDR1 MNHEY and CDR2 SVGAGI. The CDR3 has 15 residues. CDR3 loop: CASSPGQGWEQPQHF. The DNA for the CDR3 is TGTGCCAGCAGCCCCGGGCAGGGGTGGGAACAGCCCCAGCATTTT.

The chain has TRBV9 and TRBJ1-1; D ambiguous. V was shortened by 3 bases and J by 9 bases, with 12 bases between the two germline ends. Germline-derived CDR1 and CDR2 are SGDLS and YYNGEE. The CDR3 contains 12 residues. The CDR3: CASSGVSTQAFF. DNA for the CDR3: TGTGCCAGCAGCGGGGTTTCTACCCAAGCTTTCTTT.

The chain carries TRBV4-1 and TRBJ2-1; 8 bases map to TRBD2. Trimming removed 2 bases from V and 7 bases from J; junction bases left unmatched: 13. This CDR3 comprises 17 residues. Germline-derived CDR1 and CDR2 are MGHRA and YSYEKL. The CDR3 DNA follows: TGCGCCAGCAGCCAACAACTCCGCGGGGGGTTTGGGAATGAGCAGTTCTTC. Protein sequence: CASSQQLRGGFGNEQFF.

This rearrangement joins TRBV5-6 to TRBJ1-2; TRBD1 agrees at 10 bases. Trimming cost V 9 bases and J 2 bases; bases outside gene matches: 13. The CDR3 sequence is 16 residues long. The germline V gene has CDR1 SGHDT and CDR2 YYEEEE. The CDR3 DNA is TGTGCCACCAACCGGGACAGGGGTTCCCTCAACTATGGCTACACCTTC. Translating gives CATNRDRGSLNYGYTF.

The J gene is TRBJ2-5, the V gene TRBV30; a weak D match, TRBD2 (6 bases). With 4 bases removed from V and 9 bases from J, the gap between germline ends came to 21 bases. Germline CDR1 GTSNPN, CDR2 SVGIG (reference sequence). The CDR3 covers 14 residues. The CDR3 sequence is CAWKEKARPGAQYF. In nucleotides, the CDR3 is TGTGCCTGGAAGGAGAAGGCCCGACCGGGGGCCCAGTACTTC.

The V gene is TRBV5-1, the J gene TRBJ2-1; 10 bases fit TRBD1. J was trimmed by 6 bases and V by 3 bases; bases with no gene match: 15. The germline CDR1 and CDR2 sequences are SGHRS and YFSETQ. CDR3 length: 18 amino acids. The CDR3 protein is CASSSRDRGSLIVNEQFF. CDR3 in DNA: TGCGCCAGCAGCTCCCGGGACAGGGGTTCGCTAATTGTCAATGAGCAGTTCTTC.

The genes are TRBV19 and TRBJ1-1; D is undetermined. Germline CDR1 is LNHDA and CDR2 is SQIVND (reference sequence). Trimming pared 2 bases from V and 3 bases from J, leaving 7 bases between. The CDR3 runs to 13 residues. The CDR3 nucleotides read TGTGCCAGTAGTATAACAACCGACACTGAAGCTTTCTTT. This translates into CASSITTDTEAFF.

The chain recombines TRBV20-1 with TRBJ1-2; D gene unclear. Germline CDR1 reads DFQATT; CDR2 reads SNEGSKA (reference sequence). The CDR3 runs 12 residues. Trimming pared 3 bases from V and 8 bases from J, leaving 13 bases between. For the CDR3, the DNA is TGCAGTGCTAGTTCGGCAGAGAGGGGCTACACCTTC. Translation: CSASSAERGYTF.

This chain links TRBV9 with TRBJ2-3, with 11 bases lining up with TRBD2. The CDR3 length is 16 residues. V shed 4 bases and J 2 bases; nucleotides not matched to a gene: 6. Germline-derived CDR1 and CDR2 are SGDLS and YYNGEE. The DNA of the CDR3 is TGTGCCAGCAGCTTCCTAGCGGGAGGTCTCACAGATACGCAGTATTTT. It translates to CASSFLAGGLTDTQYF.

The CDR3 DNA reads TGTGCCAGCAGCTTAATGCGGACTCTGACACCCTATGGCTACACCTTC. Translation gives CASSLMRTLTPYGYTF. V and J are TRBV11-2 and TRBJ1-2, with D uncertain. V was cut by 2 bases and J by 4 bases, with 17 bases left in between. The CDR3 is 16 amino acids. In germline, CDR1 is SGHAT, CDR2 FQNNGV.

The chain uses TRBV7-8 and TRBJ2-7, with D perhaps matching TRBD2 (6 bases). The CDR3 contains 14 residues. V lost 5 bases to trimming and J lost 4 bases, with 15 bases between them. The germline gives CDR1 SGHVS, CDR2 FQNEAQ. The CDR3 here is CASSLRTGGYEQYV. As DNA, the CDR3 is TGTGCCAGCAGCCTGAGGACCGGGGGATACGAGCAGTACGTC.

V gene TRBV6-6 combines with J gene TRBJ2-6; D is unresolved. Deletions cut 5 bases from V and 0 bases from J, with 8 bases between. The CDR3 consists of 15 residues. Germline V gene data show CDR1 as MNHNY and CDR2 as SVGAGI (reference sequence). The CDR3 coding sequence is TGTGCCAGCAGTCGACAAGTCTCTGGGGCCAACGTCCTGACTTTC. This gives the protein CASSRQVSGANVLTF.

The rearrangement uses TRBV19 and TRBJ1-2; 8 nucleotides match TRBD1. The CDR3 has 14 amino acids. CDR1 is LNHDA, CDR2 SQIVND, per germline (reference sequence). The V gene end was trimmed by 5 bases and the J gene end by 5 bases; junction bases not matched to a gene: 7. The CDR3 region is CASSLGQVGYGYTF. The CDR3 nucleotides read TGTGCCAGTAGTTTGGGACAGGTAGGGTATGGCTACACCTTC.

The chain recombines TRBV13 with TRBJ2-1; D uncertain. Germline V lookup: CDR1 PRHDT, CDR2 FYEKMQ (reference sequence). Trimming stripped 8 bases from V and 0 bases from J, with 11 bases between. This CDR3 is 14 amino acids long. CDR3 sequence (DNA): TGTGCCAGCTTGATCGGCGGCTCCTACAATGAGCAGTTCTTC. It encodes CASLIGGSYNEQFF.

V usage is TRBV7-2 and J usage is TRBJ1-3; D ambiguous. V lost 5 bases and J 4 bases, leaving 15 bases between the germline ends. The CDR3 contains 15 residues. The V gene's germline CDR1 is SGHTA and CDR2 FQGNSA. The chain's CDR3 is CASSPDSGVGNTIYF. CDR3 DNA: TGTGCCAGCAGCCCAGACTCAGGTGTAGGAAACACCATATATTTT.

The chain recombines TRBV9 with TRBJ1-5, with D possibly being TRBD1 (6 bases). Looked up from germline, CDR1 is SGDLS and CDR2 is YYNGEE. V was trimmed by 0 bases and J by 6 bases, leaving 16 bases between them. The CDR3 is made up of 16 amino acids. The DNA for the CDR3 is TGTGCCAGCAGCGTAGTCTGGGGGCAGAAAGGTCAGCCCCAGCATTTT. This translates into CASSVVWGQKGQPQHF. Full variable domain (remainder filled in from reference TRBV9 and TRBJ1-5): DSGVTQTPKHLITATGQRVTLRCSPRSGDLSVYWYQQSLDQGLQFLIQYYNGEERAKGNILERFSAQQFPDLHSELNLSSLELGDSALYFCASSVVWGQKGQPQHFGDGTRLSIL.

The V call is TRBV11-3, the J call TRBJ2-7; 7 nucleotides agree with TRBD1. The V segment lost 11 bases and the J segment 6 bases; nucleotides outside the gene matches: 16. There are 14 residues in the CDR3. Looked up from germline, CDR1 is SGHNT and CDR2 is YENEEA. The CDR3 sequence: CAGTPEGGLGEQYF. CDR3 DNA: TGTGCCGGTACACCGGAAGGGGGCTTGGGCGAGCAGTACTTC. Based on the CDR3 plus reference TRBV11-3 and TRBJ2-7, the full variable domain is EAGVVQSPRYKIIEKKQPVAFWCNPISGHNTLYWYLQNLGQGPELLIRYENEEAVDDSQLPKDRFSAERLKGVDSTLKIQPAELGDSAVYLCAGTPEGGLGEQYFGPGTRLTVT.

This chain links TRBV6-5 with TRBJ1-2, with 8 bases that match TRBD1. The CDR3 has 14 amino acids. The junction had 7 bases not matched to a gene; V was cut back by 6 bases and J by 4 bases. Germline-derived CDR1 and CDR2 are MNHEY and SVGAGI. The CDR3 DNA is TGTGCCAGCAGCGACGGACAGGGCGCCTATGGCTACACCTTC. It codes for CASSDGQGAYGYTF.

The genes are TRBV7-8 and TRBJ1-1; a possible D gene is TRBD1 (5 bases). V shed 5 bases and J shed 4 bases, with 20 bases lying between them. The CDR3 length is 16 residues. From germline, CDR1 is SGHVS and CDR2 FQNEAQ. The CDR3: CASSNLGVGLSTEAFF. In DNA, the CDR3 is TGTGCCAGCAGCAACCTAGGGGTGGGTTTGAGCACTGAAGCTTTCTTT.

This chain uses TRBV5-4 with TRBJ2-7, with 8 bases fitting TRBD1. Trimming cost V 2 bases and J 5 bases; bases outside gene matches: 6. Germline loops: CDR1 SGHNT, CDR2 YYREEE (reference sequence). This CDR3 is built from 14 residues. CDR3 amino acids: CASSLNRGIDEQYF. In DNA, the CDR3 is TGTGCCAGCAGCTTAAACAGGGGGATAGACGAGCAGTACTTC.

The table lists this clone with a few counts. The J gene is TRBJ1-1, the V gene TRBV18; D is unresolved. CDR3 length equals 13 residues. CDR1 and CDR2 (germline): KGHSH, LQKENI. The V gene lost 5 bases and the J gene lost 1 base, with 8 bases spanning the gap. The CDR3 sequence: CASSGRQNTEAFF. CDR3 nucleotides: TGTGCCAGCTCAGGCAGGCAGAACACTGAAGCTTTCTTT.